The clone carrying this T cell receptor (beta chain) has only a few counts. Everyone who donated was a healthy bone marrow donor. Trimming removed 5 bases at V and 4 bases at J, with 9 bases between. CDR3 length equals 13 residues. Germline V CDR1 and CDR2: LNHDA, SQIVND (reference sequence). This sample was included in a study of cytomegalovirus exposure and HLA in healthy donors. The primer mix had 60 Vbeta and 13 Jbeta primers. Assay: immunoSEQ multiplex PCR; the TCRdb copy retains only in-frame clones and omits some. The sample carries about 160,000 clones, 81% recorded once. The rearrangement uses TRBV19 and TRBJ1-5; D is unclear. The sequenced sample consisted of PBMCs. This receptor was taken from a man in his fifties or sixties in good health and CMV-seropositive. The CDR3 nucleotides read TGTGCCAGTAGTCCCCAGGTAAATCAGCCCCAGCATTTT. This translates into CASSPQVNQPQHF.